This T cell receptor beta chain is drawn from a study of blood T cell repertoires in COVID-19. In the study overall: Nucleic acid was either cDNA or gDNA, and it came from T cells, B-cell-depleted T cells, or PBMCs.

Only in-frame clones appear in the TCRdb table, and some are missing; sequencing was by immunoSEQ multiplex PCR. The table lists approximately 290,000 clones, about 80% of them singletons, with more than 15% in the top ten. As for this clone: Within the sample, other DNA sequences also encode this same CDR3.

Germline V CDR1 and CDR2: MNHNY, SVGAGI (reference sequence). After removal of 7 bases from V and 2 bases from J, the junction contained 8 bases not matched to a gene. The CDR3 consists of 14 residues. The TCR was taken from a person aged 65-85 years with COVID-19, enrolled during active disease. The source material was peripheral blood. J is TRBJ2-7 and V is TRBV6-6; 7 bases line up with TRBD1. The chain's CDR3 is CASIHGQGAYEQYF. DNA for the CDR3: TGTGCCAGCATCCATGGGCAGGGGGCCTACGAGCAGTACTTC.